Sequencing of this T cell receptor beta chain was carried out in a study of T-cell memory formation after mild COVID-19. From germline, CDR1 is MNHEY and CDR2 SVGAGI. The CDR3 length is 14 residues. V shed 6 bases and J 4 bases; nucleotides not matched to a gene: 7. TCRdb independently ran MiXCR on the 5' RACE reads; one entry per CDR3 protein. The sample has approximately 290,000 distinct CDR3 sequences; 15% are singletons. Sequences were obtained from PBMCs or a T cell subset sorted from them (not recorded which). The sequence derives from a man between 18 and 29 years old who had mild COVID-19 (a few samples of this study predate the infection). Cell type and time point are not known. This chain connects TRBV6-5 to TRBJ1-2; TRBD1 matches 8 bases. The CDR3 nucleotides read TGTGCCAGCAGGGGTCAGGGGGCTGGCTATGGCTACACCTTC. It encodes CASRGQGAGYGYTF.